This T cell receptor beta chain was sequenced in a study of cytomegalovirus exposure and HLA in healthy donors. General study findings and limits: Analysis performed later found more than 15,000 TCR beta sequences associated with HLA alleles at 0.05 false discovery rate.

CDR3 size: 16 residues. The V and J ends lost 3 bases and 0 bases respectively, with 12 bases between them. Per germline, CDR1 KGHSH and CDR2 LQKENI. PCR involved 60 Vbeta and 13 Jbeta primers. TCRdb keeps only in-frame clones here, not all; method: immunoSEQ multiplex PCR. This sample has 140,000 to 150,000 clones, with around a tenth found just once. In regard to this clone: Antigen specificity is unknown.

V usage is TRBV18 and J usage is TRBJ2-1; maybe TRBD2 (7 bases). The receptor comes from a man aged 45-65 years in good health and CMV-seronegative. Source material: PBMCs. CDR3 protein: CASSPGGQSSYNEQFF. Written as DNA, the CDR3 is TGTGCCAGCTCACCGGGGGGGCAAAGCTCCTACAATGAGCAGTTCTTC.